This T cell receptor beta chain was retrieved from a study of blood T cell repertoires in COVID-19. Whole-study context: There were acute and convalescent COVID-19 samples, and they came from the United States, Italy and Spain. From T cells, B-cell-depleted T cells, or PBMCs came the material, which was cDNA or gDNA.

V trimming: 4 bases; J trimming: 1 base; junction bases outside the gene matches: 10. Germline CDR1 SGHNT, CDR2 YYREEE (reference sequence). CDR3 length: 18 amino acids. In the authors' methods: Nucleated cell counts were estimated from reference gene primer amplification. Measured with immunoSEQ multiplex PCR; TCRdb has only the in-frame clones, and not every one. V, J and clone size were drawn from that table, and D and trimming were deduced from the DNA. The sample yields over 120,000 clones, around 80% seen once. This clonotype was sampled from a woman of 80 years or more with active or convalescent COVID-19. The chain has TRBV5-4 and TRBJ1-3, with 11 bases lining up with TRBD1. Material: peripheral blood. The CDR3 protein is CASSRGQGDLRSGNTIYF. The CDR3 coding sequence is TGTGCCAGCAGCAGGGGACAGGGGGACTTAAGGTCTGGAAACACCATATATTTT.